This entry concerns a single T cell receptor beta chain. Its antigen is unidentified. The data stem from a study of post-analysis software for immune sequencing data. The study's findings and limits: Five or six TRBV segments, TRBV5-6, TRBV5-1 and TRBV20-1 among them, were found more frequent in patients than controls.

Unique molecular identifiers tagged the TCR beta cDNA libraries. Hundreds of thousands of cDNA molecules were obtained from about 0.98 to 11 million T cells. Via MiXCR, TCRdb re-called the PCR reads, giving one row per CDR3 protein. This sample carries around 500,000 distinct CDR3 sequences, 30% to 40% of them seen once, and the ten largest clones take approximately 6%. The CDR3 loop spans 12 amino acids. V lost 1 base and J 3 bases, leaving 3 bases between the germline ends. This chain uses TRBV12-3 or TRBV12-4 with TRBJ1-1; D unclear. The sample comprised blood. The origin of this receptor is a girl younger than 18 with multiple sclerosis. CDR3 nucleotide sequence: TGTGCCAGCAGTTTAGATCACACTGAAGCTTTCTTT. Protein sequence: CASSLDHTEAFF.